This T cell receptor (beta chain) originates from a study of blood T cell repertoires in COVID-19. Study information: PBMCs, B-cell-depleted T cells, or T cells provided the cDNA or gDNA that made up the material.

The CDR3 is 15 residues long. CDR1 is MRHNA and CDR2 is SNTAGT in the germline V gene. Trimming removed 6 bases from V and 8 bases from J; junction bases left unmatched: 9. In the original processing: It was from reference gene primer amplification that nucleated cell counts were estimated. Produced via immunoSEQ multiplex PCR; TCRdb's table is partial and in-frame only. That table furnishes V, J and clone size, whereas the DNA furnished D and trimming. The table has under 300,000 clones, more than 75% seen once. Participant-reported clinical history was the basis for cohort assignment. Contact with a PCR-confirmed or clinician-diagnosed COVID-19 case occurred within 2 weeks of entry.

This TCR was sampled from a woman aged 45 to 65 who had been exposed to COVID-19. The chain employs TRBV6-4 and TRBJ2-3, with TRBD2 matching 12 bases. Material: PBMCs or T cells enriched from blood (not recorded which). For the CDR3, the DNA is TGTGCCAGCAGCCCTAGCGGGGGGGAGACGGGTACGCAGTATTTT. It encodes CASSPSGGETGTQYF.